The rows below give T cell receptor beta chains drawn from one sample of a study of neurological immune-mediated disorders. TCRdb itself ran the 5' RACE reads through MiXCR, one entry per CDR3 protein. The sample has about 22,000 distinct CDR3 sequences, 8.5% to 12% seen once. Sequenced sample: PBMCs. These receptors were obtained from a woman aged 55-70 years with HTLV-1-associated myelopathy (HAM/TSP). Each CDR3 is given with its conserved first and last residue. The D gene is left open where the match is weak. Expanded clones get a size class; other rows say once, few or many, or leave the size out.

V gene: TRBV20-1; D gene: NA; J gene: TRBJ2-3; clone size: NA; CDR3 DNA: TGCAGTGTAGCTACAGATACGCAGTATTTT; CDR3 protein: CSVATDTQYF
V gene: TRBV20-1; D gene: NA; J gene: TRBJ1-3; clone size: many; CDR3 DNA: TGCAGTGCTAGAGCGAGACAGACCTCTGGAAACACCATATATTTT; CDR3 protein: CSARARQTSGNTIYF
V gene: TRBV27; D gene: TRBD1; J gene: TRBJ1-4; clone size: many; CDR3 DNA: TGTGCCAGCAGTTTAAGGCCCGACAGGGATGAAAAACTGTTTTTT; CDR3 protein: CASSLRPDRDEKLFF
V gene: TRBV29-1; D gene: NA; J gene: TRBJ1-1; clone size: many; CDR3 DNA: TGCAGCGTTGCCAAACACGATGCCACTGAAGCTTTCTTT; CDR3 protein: CSVAKHDATEAFF
V gene: TRBV20-1; D gene: TRBD2; J gene: TRBJ2-3; clone size: many; CDR3 DNA: TGCAGTGCTAGTAGCGGGGGGGATAACACAGATACGCAGTATTTT; CDR3 protein: CSASSGGDNTDTQYF
V gene: TRBV20-1; D gene: NA; J gene: TRBJ2-3; clone size: many; CDR3 DNA: TGCAGTGCCTACCGGGGTGGGGCAGATACGCAGTATTTT; CDR3 protein: CSAYRGGADTQYF
V gene: TRBV25-1; D gene: NA; J gene: TRBJ1-1; clone size: many; CDR3 DNA: TGTGCCAGCAGCTCTACTGAAGCTTTCTTT; CDR3 protein: CASSSTEAFF
V gene: TRBV20-1; D gene: NA; J gene: TRBJ2-3; clone size: medium-sized; CDR3 DNA: TGCAGTGCACCTCTTGGTGGGGGGTTTAATACGCAGTATTTT; CDR3 protein: CSAPLGGGFNTQYF
V gene: TRBV20-1; D gene: NA; J gene: TRBJ2-1; clone size: few; CDR3 DNA: TGCAGTGCTAGACCGAGGGCCTCCTACAATGAGCAGTTCTTC; CDR3 protein: CSARPRASYNEQFF
V gene: TRBV3-1; D gene: NA; J gene: TRBJ1-2; clone size: many; CDR3 DNA: TGTGCCAGCAGACCGACAGGATTTGGTAATGGCTACACCTTC; CDR3 protein: CASRPTGFGNGYTF
V gene: TRBV20-1; D gene: TRBD2; J gene: TRBJ2-1; clone size: many; CDR3 DNA: TGCAGTGCCCTAGCGGGGAGATACAATGAGCAGTTCTTC; CDR3 protein: CSALAGRYNEQFF
V gene: TRBV20-1; D gene: NA; J gene: TRBJ2-3; clone size: many; CDR3 DNA: TGCAGTGCTTCCGGACAAGGCCAAGATACGCAGTATTTT; CDR3 protein: CSASGQGQDTQYF
V gene: TRBV29-1; D gene: NA; J gene: TRBJ1-2; clone size: many; CDR3 DNA: TGCAGCGCAAAAGTCGGGGGAAACTATGGCTACACCTTC; CDR3 protein: CSAKVGGNYGYTF
V gene: TRBV7-2; D gene: TRBD2; J gene: TRBJ2-1; clone size: many; CDR3 DNA: TGTGCCAGCAGCTCTGATAGCGGGGGGAATGAGCAGTTCTTC; CDR3 protein: CASSSDSGGNEQFF
V gene: TRBV20-1; D gene: NA; J gene: TRBJ2-7; clone size: many; CDR3 DNA: TGCAGTGCTAGAGATCCGGGACCGCACTCCTACGAGCAGTACTTC; CDR3 protein: CSARDPGPHSYEQYF
V gene: TRBV5-1; D gene: NA; J gene: TRBJ2-7; clone size: many; CDR3 DNA: TGCGCCAGCAGTCCCCGTTTGGGGGATTACGAGCAGTACTTC; CDR3 protein: CASSPRLGDYEQYF
V gene: TRBV6-1; D gene: TRBD1; J gene: TRBJ2-5; clone size: many; CDR3 DNA: TGTGCCAGCAGTATTCCGCACCGGGACAGTCAAGAGACCCAGTACTTC; CDR3 protein: CASSIPHRDSQETQYF
V gene: TRBV30; D gene: TRBD2; J gene: TRBJ2-3; clone size: many; CDR3 DNA: TGTGCCTGGAGTGGCGGTGGGACTACATACACAGATACGCAGTATTTT; CDR3 protein: CAWSGGGTTYTDTQYF
V gene: TRBV11-2; D gene: TRBD2; J gene: TRBJ2-3; clone size: many; CDR3 DNA: TGTGCCAGCAGCTTAGGCGGAGCGGGACTCGACACAGATACGCAGTATTTT; CDR3 protein: CASSLGGAGLDTDTQYF
V gene: TRBV10-3; D gene: NA; J gene: TRBJ2-7; clone size: many; CDR3 DNA: TGTGCCATCAGTGAGATCAAGGGATTCCACGAGCAGTACTTC; CDR3 protein: CAISEIKGFHEQYF
V gene: TRBV20-1; D gene: TRBD1; J gene: TRBJ1-5; clone size: medium-sized; CDR3 DNA: TGCAGTGCAAATACAGGGGAGTCGTGGGGTCAGCCCCAGCATTTT; CDR3 protein: CSANTGESWGQPQHF
V gene: TRBV20-1; D gene: TRBD2; J gene: TRBJ2-3; clone size: medium-sized; CDR3 DNA: TGCAGTGCCCCGGGACTAGCGGGCAGCCATACGCAGTATTTT; CDR3 protein: CSAPGLAGSHTQYF
V gene: TRBV20-1; D gene: TRBD1; J gene: TRBJ2-7; clone size: many; CDR3 DNA: TGCAGTGCGTGGGACAGGGAACACGAGCAGTACTTC; CDR3 protein: CSAWDREHEQYF
V gene: TRBV5-6; D gene: NA; J gene: TRBJ2-1; clone size: many; CDR3 DNA: TGTGCCAGCAGCTTGGTACTGGGCAATGAGCAGTTCTTC; CDR3 protein: CASSLVLGNEQFF
V gene: TRBV20-1; D gene: NA; J gene: TRBJ1-2; clone size: many; CDR3 DNA: TGCAGTGCTAGAGCCGACAGGTCCTTTTACTATGGCTACACCTTC; CDR3 protein: CSARADRSFYYGYTF
V gene: TRBV7-8; D gene: TRBD2; J gene: TRBJ2-3; clone size: many; CDR3 DNA: TGTGCCAGCAGCTCGGAGGCGGGGGGGAGCACAGATACGCAGTATTTT; CDR3 protein: CASSSEAGGSTDTQYF
V gene: TRBV7-3; D gene: NA; J gene: TRBJ2-5; clone size: many; CDR3 DNA: TGTGCCAGCAGCCTCCTAGCTCAAGAGACCCAGTACTTC; CDR3 protein: CASSLLAQETQYF
V gene: TRBV18; D gene: NA; J gene: TRBJ1-2; clone size: many; CDR3 DNA: TGTGCCAGCTCACCAAACGCCAGGGAATCGGCTGGCTACACCTTC; CDR3 protein: CASSPNARESAGYTF
V gene: TRBV20-1; D gene: TRBD1; J gene: TRBJ1-5; clone size: many; CDR3 DNA: TGCAGTGCCGGACAGGGGAATCAGCCCCAGCATTTT; CDR3 protein: CSAGQGNQPQHF
V gene: TRBV7-9; D gene: NA; J gene: TRBJ2-1; clone size: many; CDR3 DNA: TGTGCCAGCAGCTTAGTGGGGGCGCCAGCCAGGGGTGAGCAGTTCTTC; CDR3 protein: CASSLVGAPARGEQFF
V gene: TRBV30; D gene: NA; J gene: TRBJ1-2; clone size: many; CDR3 DNA: TGTGCCTGGAGCCTTGAAAGGGGGGGCTATGGCTACACCTTC; CDR3 protein: CAWSLERGGYGYTF
V gene: TRBV5-1; D gene: NA; J gene: TRBJ2-1; clone size: many; CDR3 DNA: TGCGCCAGCAGCTCCTACTCCGGCCAAGACAATGAGCAGTTCTTC; CDR3 protein: CASSSYSGQDNEQFF
V gene: TRBV10-1; D gene: NA; J gene: TRBJ1-4; clone size: many; CDR3 DNA: TGCGCCAGCAGTCTAACGGCGCCCCGGACTTCTAATGAAAAACTGTTTTTT; CDR3 protein: CASSLTAPRTSNEKLFF
V gene: TRBV5-1; D gene: NA; J gene: TRBJ2-5; clone size: many; CDR3 DNA: TGCGCCAGCAGCTCAACGATGGGAGTTCCGGCGACCCAGTACTTC; CDR3 protein: CASSSTMGVPATQYF
V gene: TRBV5-1; D gene: TRBD2; J gene: TRBJ2-1; clone size: many; CDR3 DNA: TGCGCCAGCACTCCGACTAGCGGGGTCCCCAGGGGTGAGCAGTTCTTC; CDR3 protein: CASTPTSGVPRGEQFF
V gene: TRBV5-1; D gene: NA; J gene: TRBJ2-3; clone size: many; CDR3 DNA: TGCGCCAGCAGCTTGGTAGCAGATACGCAGTATTTT; CDR3 protein: CASSLVADTQYF
V gene: TRBV6-1; D gene: NA; J gene: TRBJ2-1; clone size: NA; CDR3 DNA: TGTGCCAGCAGTGAAATGGCTCGGGTGGACGAGCAGTTCTTC; CDR3 protein: CASSEMARVDEQFF
V gene: TRBV20-1; D gene: NA; J gene: TRBJ2-7; clone size: many; CDR3 DNA: TGCAGTGCTAGCCCGGACGGTTCCTACGAGCAGTACTTC; CDR3 protein: CSASPDGSYEQYF